These 32 T cell receptor beta chains came from one sample sequenced in a study of T-cell memory formation after mild COVID-19. TCRdb re-analysed the 5' RACE reads in MiXCR, keeping a single row per CDR3 protein. The sample contains approximately 89,000 distinct CDR3 sequences, 9.5% to 15% of which appear only once. The material sequenced was PBMCs or a T cell subset sorted from them (not recorded which). Receptor source: a man aged 18 to 29 who had mild COVID-19 (a few samples of this study predate the infection). Cell type and time point are not known.

The J gene is TRBJ2-1, the V gene TRBV6-2 or TRBV6-3, with D possibly being TRBD2 (6 bases). V was trimmed by 2 bases and J by 8 bases, leaving 19 bases between them. CDR1 and CDR2 (germline): MNHEY, SVGEGT. The CDR3 is 16 residues long. The CDR3 coding sequence is TGTGCCAGCAGTTACCTTATGCGGGGTTCAGACTATGAGCAGTTCTTC. Translating it yields CASSYLMRGSDYEQFF.

V is TRBV6-6 and J is TRBJ1-2; D remains ambiguous. The CDR3 is 13 residues long. Trimming took off 5 bases at V and 0 bases at J, with 7 bases between the two ends. Germline lookup yields CDR1 MNHNY and CDR2 SVGAGI (reference sequence). CDR3: CASSHTPNYGYTF. DNA of the CDR3: TGTGCCAGCAGTCATACCCCTAACTATGGCTACACCTTC.

V and J are TRBV7-8 and TRBJ2-7; D gene uncertain. The CDR3 is 15 amino acids. Per the germline V gene, CDR1 is SGHVS and CDR2 is FQNEAQ. With 5 bases removed from V and 2 bases from J, the gap between germline ends came to 16 bases. The CDR3 sequence is CASSKVLDEPYEQYF. CDR3 nucleotides: TGTGCCAGCAGCAAGGTGCTTGACGAGCCCTACGAGCAGTACTTC.

The chain has TRBV6-5 and TRBJ1-1; the D gene is possibly TRBD1 (5 bases). Trimming shortened V by 8 bases and J by 6 bases, and 13 bases separated the two germline ends. The germline V gene has CDR1 MNHEY and CDR2 SVGAGI. The CDR3 loop spans 12 amino acids. The CDR3 is CASGRGVSEAFF. The CDR3 nucleotides are TGTGCCAGCGGACGGGGGGTCTCTGAAGCTTTCTTT.

The chain couples TRBV7-9 to TRBJ2-3; TRBD2 agrees at 8 bases. The CDR3 has 14 amino acids. The germline V gene encodes CDR1 SEHNR and CDR2 FQNEAQ (reference sequence). With 5 bases clipped from V and 6 bases from J, the junction kept 7 bases outside the gene matches. The CDR3, as DNA: TGTGCCAGCAGCCCGGGACTAGTAATCGATACGCAGTATTTT. Protein: CASSPGLVIDTQYF.

This clonotype has a handful of counts. V and J are TRBV7-9 and TRBJ1-5, with 7 bases aligning to TRBD1. The trim removed 5 bases at V and 0 bases at J, leaving 4 bases unmatched. The germline CDR1 and CDR2 sequences are SEHNR and FQNEAQ (reference sequence). The length of the CDR3 is 15 residues. The CDR3 loop is CASSPGQDSNQPQHF. The CDR3 DNA reads as TGTGCCAGCAGCCCCGGACAGGATAGCAATCAGCCCCAGCATTTT.

As for this clonotype: With a much larger clone just one base away, this may be a read error. The chain joins TRBV7-9 to TRBJ2-3; D is perhaps TRBD1 (6 bases). Germline CDR1 is SEHNR and CDR2 is FQNEAQ (reference sequence). Trimming took off 9 bases at V and 4 bases at J, with 23 bases between the two ends. The CDR3 is made up of 16 amino acids. Written as DNA, the CDR3 is TGTGCCAGGAACGACCGGGGCAGGGGTCCCCCAGATACGCAGTATTTT. Protein: CARNDRGRGPPDTQYF.

V gene TRBV12-3 or TRBV12-4 combines with J gene TRBJ2-5; D gene unclear. The length of the CDR3 is 15 residues. The ends were cut back, 6 bases at V and 4 bases at J, with 18 bases in the middle. The CDR3 loop is CASRRPGSVGETQYF. The CDR3 DNA is TGTGCCAGCAGGAGACCGGGCTCCGTCGGAGAGACCCAGTACTTC.

The rearrangement joins TRBV27 to TRBJ1-1; the D gene is possibly TRBD1 (5 bases). Trimming shortened V by 5 bases and J by 0 bases, and 10 bases separated the two germline ends. The CDR3 has 14 amino acids. Germline CDR1 and CDR2: MNHEY and SMNVEV (reference sequence). CDR3 DNA: TGTGCCAGCAGTCCTCTAGGGGTGAACACTGAAGCTTTCTTT. Translating gives CASSPLGVNTEAFF.

This clonotype was counted ten times or more. This chain joins TRBV6-4 and TRBJ2-3; tentative D call: TRBD2 (6 bases). V dropped 0 bases and J dropped 0 bases, with 7 bases sitting between them. Germline V lookup: CDR1 MRHNA, CDR2 SNTAGT. CDR3 length: 15 residues. CDR3 sequence (DNA): TGTGCCAGCAGTGACTCAGCGGGTAGCACAGATACGCAGTATTTT. Protein sequence: CASSDSAGSTDTQYF.

This clonotype was observed at least ten times. The chain recombines TRBV7-6 with TRBJ2-3, with 10 bases that match TRBD1. CDR1 SGHVS and CDR2 FNYEAQ come from the germline V gene. Trimming took 1 base from V and 3 from J; bases not matched to a gene: 7. This CDR3 region has 17 residues. The CDR3 loop is CASSLGPRDRGTDTQYF. The CDR3 DNA follows: TGTGCCAGCAGCTTAGGCCCCCGGGACAGGGGAACAGATACGCAGTATTTT.

V and J are TRBV6-5 and TRBJ2-7, with a tentative D call TRBD1 (6 bases). The V end lost 5 bases, the J end lost 3 bases, and 14 bases lay between the germline ends. Germline CDR1 reads MNHEY; CDR2 reads SVGAGI. The CDR3 consists of 14 residues. CDR3 in DNA: TGTGCCAGCAGTCTCAGGGGCACGTACTACGAGCAGTACTTC. Protein: CASSLRGTYYEQYF.

The chain links TRBV4-3 to TRBJ1-4; D might be TRBD1 (5 bases). The CDR3 extends over 15 amino acids. Germline V CDR1 and CDR2: LGHNA, YSLEER. V was trimmed by 0 bases and J by 7 bases, leaving 12 bases between them. This chain's CDR3 is CASSQDRGGAEKLFF. The CDR3 coding sequence is TGCGCCAGCAGCCAAGATAGGGGAGGGGCTGAAAAACTGTTTTTT.

This clonotype showed up many times. V usage is TRBV5-1 and J usage is TRBJ2-5; D is perhaps TRBD1 (5 bases). CDR3 length: 15 amino acids. V lost 2 bases and J lost 2, with 13 bases in between. Germline loops: CDR1 SGHRS, CDR2 YFSETQ. CDR3 DNA sequence: TGCGCCAGCAGCTTCTACCGACAGTCACAAGAGACCCAGTACTTC. This codes for CASSFYRQSQETQYF.

This rearrangement joins TRBV9 to TRBJ2-7; TRBD2 agrees at 9 bases. The CDR3 runs to 16 residues. Trimming at V came to 0 bases and at J to 0 bases, leaving 4 bases not matched to a gene. Germline assignment: CDR1 SGDLS and CDR2 YYNGEE. CDR3 protein: CASSVDQRGASYEQYF. CDR3 sequence (DNA): TGTGCCAGCAGCGTAGACCAGCGGGGGGCCTCCTACGAGCAGTACTTC.

A few counts support this clonotype. This sequence joins TRBV5-1 and TRBJ2-7; 9 nucleotides align to TRBD1. The CDR3 spans 14 residues. Germline CDR1 reads SGHRS; CDR2 reads YFSETQ. Germline trimming cut 4 bases from V and 4 bases from J; bases unmatched to any gene: 6. The CDR3 loop is CASSVQGAAYEQYF. As DNA, the CDR3 is TGCGCCAGCAGCGTACAGGGGGCCGCATACGAGCAGTACTTC.

Many counts were recorded for this clonotype. The CDR3 DNA reads TGCAGTGCTAGGGGGACTAGCGGAGCTACTCTAGCCAAAAACATTCAGTACTTC. It specifies CSARGTSGATLAKNIQYF. The chain has TRBV20-1 and TRBJ2-4; 11 nucleotides line up with TRBD2. Germline CDR1 reads DFQATT; CDR2 reads SNEGSKA (reference sequence). Germline trimming cut 3 bases from V and 0 bases from J; bases unmatched to any gene: 10. The length of the CDR3 is 18 residues.

The rearrangement uses TRBV3-1 and TRBJ2-1, with TRBD2 matching over 9 bases. Per the germline V gene, CDR1 is LGHDT and CDR2 is YNNKEL (reference sequence). This CDR3 comprises 16 residues. V shed 0 bases, J shed 4 bases, and the junction held 4 bases outside the gene matches. Written as DNA, the CDR3 is TGTGCCAGCAGCCAAGATGCACTAGCGGGTTACAATGAGCAGTTCTTC. Its protein is CASSQDALAGYNEQFF.

This clonotype was detected only a few times. The genes are TRBV5-1 and TRBJ2-3; D unresolved. This CDR3 is 15 amino acids long. The germline CDR1 and CDR2 sequences are SGHRS and YFSETQ. Trimming shortened V by 4 bases and J by 2 bases, and 14 bases separated the two germline ends. For the CDR3, the DNA is TGCGCCAGCAGCCCAGTAACCCTATCCACAGATACGCAGTATTTT. Its protein product is CASSPVTLSTDTQYF.

Details on this clonotype: It is likely a read error, because the conserved phenylalanine at the end of the CDR3 is missing. The gene calls are TRBV7-8 and TRBJ2-2, with D perhaps TRBD1 (6 bases). The length of the CDR3 is 14 residues. Germline-derived CDR1 and CDR2 are SGHVS and FQNEAQ. V lost 6 bases and J lost 5, with 13 bases in between. The CDR3 spells CASSFTGLTGELFL. CDR3 bases: TGTGCCAGCAGTTTTACAGGGTTAACCGGGGAGCTGTTTCTT.

Many counts were recorded for this clonotype. V gene TRBV2 combines with J gene TRBJ2-2, with 10 bases lining up with TRBD1. Germline CDR1 reads SNHLY; CDR2 reads FYNNEI. V gave up 11 bases and J gave up 5 bases; unmatched junction bases: 2. The CDR3 totals 12 residues. The CDR3 is CAGQGGTGELFF. CDR3 coding DNA: TGTGCCGGACAGGGGGGTACCGGGGAGCTGTTTTTT. The full variable domain, rest sourced from reference TRBV2 and TRBJ2-2, is EPEVTQTPSHQVTQMGQEVILRCVPISNHLYFYWYRQILGQKVEFLVSFYNNEISEKSEIFDDQFSVERPDGSNFTLKIRSTKLEDSAMYFCAGQGGTGELFFGEGSRLTVL.

The V gene is TRBV5-6, the J gene TRBJ2-5, with D unresolved. There are 14 residues in the CDR3. V was trimmed by 1 base and J by 5 bases, leaving 12 bases between them. CDR1 and CDR2 from the germline V gene are SGHDT and YYEEEE. CDR3 sequence (DNA): TGTGCCAGCAGCTTGTTGCCAGGTCAGGAGACCCAGTACTTC. This codes for CASSLLPGQETQYF.

This clonotype was detected only a few times. V is TRBV7-8 and J is TRBJ2-5; the D gene is possibly TRBD2 (5 bases). V dropped 5 bases and J dropped 7 bases, with 17 bases sitting between them. This CDR3 contains 14 residues. Looked up from germline, CDR1 is SGHVS and CDR2 is FQNEAQ. In nucleotides, the CDR3 is TGTGCCAGCAGCCCTGTCCAGTACCGGGGGACCCAGTACTTC. This encodes CASSPVQYRGTQYF.

V gene TRBV10-3 combines with J gene TRBJ2-1; maybe TRBD2 (6 bases). Germline V gene sequence: CDR1 ENHRY, CDR2 SYGVKD. This CDR3 contains 12 residues. Trimming pared 8 bases from V and 5 bases from J, leaving 10 bases between. The CDR3 region is CAISGGDNEQFF. The CDR3 bases are TGTGCCATCTCGGGCGGGGACAATGAGCAGTTCTTC.

The rearrangement uses TRBV7-6 and TRBJ2-3; TRBD2 matches at 11 bases. CDR3 length equals 15 residues. The V and J ends lost 2 bases and 5 bases, in that order; junction bases with no gene match: 3. CDR1 is SGHVS, CDR2 FNYEAQ, per germline. Here the CDR3 DNA reads TGTGCCAGCAGCTTACCTAGCGGGGGGCGAGATACGCAGTATTTT. Translation gives CASSLPSGGRDTQYF.

This clonotype was counted a few times. This chain links TRBV5-1 with TRBJ2-5; tentatively, D is TRBD1 or TRBD2 (5 bases each). This CDR3 is 15 amino acids long. Trimming took off 3 bases at V and 5 bases at J, with 17 bases between the two ends. The germline V gene has CDR1 SGHRS and CDR2 YFSETQ. The CDR3 region has the DNA TGCGCCAGCAGCTCTGGAGTTCGGGGCGGGGAGACCCAGTACTTC. Translation gives CASSSGVRGGETQYF.

This clonotype was counted many times. The rearrangement links TRBV12-3 or TRBV12-4 to TRBJ2-7; D possibly corresponds to TRBD1 (6 bases). The CDR3 runs 14 residues. V was clipped by 3 bases and J by 3 bases, with 12 bases between them. The DNA of the CDR3 is TGTGCCAGCAGTTTGGGGACATCCTACTACGAGCAGTACTTC. It translates to CASSLGTSYYEQYF.

The J gene is TRBJ2-7, the V gene TRBV4-3; either TRBD1 or TRBD2 may fit D (6 bases each). Germline V gene data show CDR1 as LGHNA and CDR2 as YSLEER. The CDR3 length is 15 residues. V dropped 0 bases and J dropped 3 bases, with 12 bases sitting between them. This CDR3 is CASSQDRGGGYEQYF. Written as DNA, the CDR3 is TGCGCCAGCAGCCAAGACAGGGGAGGCGGCTACGAGCAGTACTTC.

This clonotype was detected only a few times. The J gene is TRBJ1-5, the V gene TRBV6-2 or TRBV6-3; D might be TRBD1 (6 bases). The CDR3 runs 13 residues. Germline V lookup: CDR1 MNHEY, CDR2 SVGEGT. Trimming shortened V by 6 bases and J by 6 bases, and 12 bases separated the two germline ends. This CDR3 is CASRHRAGQPQHF. CDR3 nucleotides: TGTGCCAGCAGGCACAGGGCCGGTCAGCCCCAGCATTTT.

V usage is TRBV4-1 and J usage is TRBJ2-1; D not certain. Trimming pared 4 bases from V and 4 bases from J, leaving 14 bases between. This CDR3 has 15 amino acids. The V gene's germline CDR1 is MGHRA and CDR2 YSYEKL. The DNA of the CDR3 is TGCGCCAGCAGCCCCTTAGATCCTGGTTACAATGAGCAGTTCTTC. Protein sequence: CASSPLDPGYNEQFF.

This clonotype was counted only a few times. The chain is built from TRBV27 and TRBJ2-2; D not resolved. Germline CDR1 is MNHEY and CDR2 is SMNVEV (reference sequence). V was clipped by 6 bases and J by 8 bases, with 10 bases between them. The CDR3 contains 12 residues. The CDR3, as DNA: TGTGCCAGCAGGTCGTTGGGTGGGGAGCTGTTTTTT. Translation: CASRSLGGELFF.

This clonotype was seen many times. The chain recombines TRBV7-2 with TRBJ2-7; 11 nucleotides align to TRBD2. CDR1 and CDR2 (germline): SGHTA, FQGNSA. The CDR3 runs to 16 residues. Germline trimming cut 4 bases from V and 3 bases from J; bases unmatched to any gene: 8. The CDR3 here is CASSCPTSGENYEQYV. DNA of the CDR3: TGTGCCAGCAGCTGCCCGACTAGCGGGGAGAACTACGAGCAGTACGTC.